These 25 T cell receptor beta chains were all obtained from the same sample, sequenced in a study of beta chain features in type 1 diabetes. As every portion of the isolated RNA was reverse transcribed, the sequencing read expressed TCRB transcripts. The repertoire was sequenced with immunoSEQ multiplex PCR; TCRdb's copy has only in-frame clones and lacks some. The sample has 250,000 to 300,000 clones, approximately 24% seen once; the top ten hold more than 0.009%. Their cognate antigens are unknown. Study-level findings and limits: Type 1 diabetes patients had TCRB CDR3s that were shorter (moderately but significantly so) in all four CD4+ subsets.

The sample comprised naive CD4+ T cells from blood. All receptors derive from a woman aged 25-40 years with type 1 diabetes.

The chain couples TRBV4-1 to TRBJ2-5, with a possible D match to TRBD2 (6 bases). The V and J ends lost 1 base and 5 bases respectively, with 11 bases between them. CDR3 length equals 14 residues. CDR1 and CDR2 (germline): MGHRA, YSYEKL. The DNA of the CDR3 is TGCGCCAGCAGCCAAGTTCCGGGGGTGGAGACCCAGTACTTC. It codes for CASSQVPGVETQYF.

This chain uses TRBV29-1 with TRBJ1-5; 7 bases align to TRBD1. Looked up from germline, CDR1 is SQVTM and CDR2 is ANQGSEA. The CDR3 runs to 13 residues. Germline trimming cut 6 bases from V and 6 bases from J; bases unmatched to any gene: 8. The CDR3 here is CSVTTGVGQPQHF. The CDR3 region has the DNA TGCAGCGTCACAACAGGGGTAGGTCAGCCCCAGCATTTT.

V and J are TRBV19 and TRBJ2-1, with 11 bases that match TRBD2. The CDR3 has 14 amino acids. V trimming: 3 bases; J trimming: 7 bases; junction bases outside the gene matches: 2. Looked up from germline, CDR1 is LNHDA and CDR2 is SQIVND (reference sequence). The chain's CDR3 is CASSITSGRNEQFF. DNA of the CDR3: TGTGCCAGTAGTATCACTAGCGGGAGAAATGAGCAGTTCTTC. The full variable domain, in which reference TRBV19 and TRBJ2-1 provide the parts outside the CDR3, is DGGITQSPKYLFRKEGQNVTLSCEQNLNHDAMYWYRQDPGQGLRLIYYSQIVNDFQKGDIAEGYSVSREKKESFPLTVTSAQKNPTAFYLCASSITSGRNEQFFGPGTRLTVL.

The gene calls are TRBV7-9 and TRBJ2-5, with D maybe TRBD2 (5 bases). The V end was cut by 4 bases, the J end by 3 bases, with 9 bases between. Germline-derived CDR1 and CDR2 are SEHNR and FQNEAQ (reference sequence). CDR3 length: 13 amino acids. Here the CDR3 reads CASSSPGKETQYF. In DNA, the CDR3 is TGTGCCAGCAGCTCACCGGGAAAAGAGACCCAGTACTTC.

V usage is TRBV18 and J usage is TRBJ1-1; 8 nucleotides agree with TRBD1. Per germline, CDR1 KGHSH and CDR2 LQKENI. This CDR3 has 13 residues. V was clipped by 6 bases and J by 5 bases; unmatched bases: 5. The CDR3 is CASSLDRETEAFF. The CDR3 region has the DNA TGTGCCAGCTCCTTGGACAGGGAGACTGAAGCTTTCTTT.

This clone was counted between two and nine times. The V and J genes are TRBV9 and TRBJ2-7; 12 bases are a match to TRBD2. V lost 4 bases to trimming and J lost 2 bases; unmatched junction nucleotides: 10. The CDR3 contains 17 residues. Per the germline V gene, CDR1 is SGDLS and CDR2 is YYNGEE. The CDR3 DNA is TGTGCCAGCAGCCCCCACCTTCTAGCGGGAGGGCCCTACGAGCAGTACTTC. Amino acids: CASSPHLLAGGPYEQYF.

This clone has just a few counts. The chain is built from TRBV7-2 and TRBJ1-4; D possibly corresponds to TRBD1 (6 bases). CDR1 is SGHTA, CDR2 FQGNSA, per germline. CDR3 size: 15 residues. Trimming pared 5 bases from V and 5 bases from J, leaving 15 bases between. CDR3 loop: CASSPQGAGNEKLFF. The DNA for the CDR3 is TGTGCCAGCAGCCCACAGGGAGCGGGGAATGAAAAACTGTTTTTT.

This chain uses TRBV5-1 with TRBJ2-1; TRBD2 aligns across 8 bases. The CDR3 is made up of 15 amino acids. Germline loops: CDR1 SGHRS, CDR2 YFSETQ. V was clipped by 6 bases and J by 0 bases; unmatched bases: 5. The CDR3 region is CASKGLAGSYNEQFF. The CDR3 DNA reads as TGCGCCAGCAAGGGGCTAGCGGGCTCCTACAATGAGCAGTTCTTC. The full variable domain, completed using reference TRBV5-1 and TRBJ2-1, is KAGVTQTPRYLIKTRGQQVTLSCSPISGHRSVSWYQQTPGQGLQFLFEYFSETQRNKGNFPGRFSGRQFSNSRSEMNVSTLELGDSALYLCASKGLAGSYNEQFFGPGTRLTVL.

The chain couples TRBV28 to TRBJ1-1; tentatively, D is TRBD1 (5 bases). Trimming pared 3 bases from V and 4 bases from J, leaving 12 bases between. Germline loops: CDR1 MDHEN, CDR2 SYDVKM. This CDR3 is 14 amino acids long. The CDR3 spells CASSFGQGSTEAFF. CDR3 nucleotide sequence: TGTGCCAGCAGTTTTGGGCAGGGATCCACTGAAGCTTTCTTT. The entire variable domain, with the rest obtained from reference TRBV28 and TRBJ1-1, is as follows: DVKVTQSSRYLVKRTGEKVFLECVQDMDHENMFWYRQDPGLGLRLIYFSYDVKMKEKGDIPEGYSVSREKKERFSLILESASTNQTSMYLCASSFGQGSTEAFFGQGTRLTVV.

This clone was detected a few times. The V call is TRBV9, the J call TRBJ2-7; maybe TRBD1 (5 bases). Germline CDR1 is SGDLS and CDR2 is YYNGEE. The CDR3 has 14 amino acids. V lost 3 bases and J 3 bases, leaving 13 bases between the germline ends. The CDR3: CASSASQGFYEQYF. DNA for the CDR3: TGTGCCAGCAGCGCCTCCCAGGGCTTCTACGAGCAGTACTTC.

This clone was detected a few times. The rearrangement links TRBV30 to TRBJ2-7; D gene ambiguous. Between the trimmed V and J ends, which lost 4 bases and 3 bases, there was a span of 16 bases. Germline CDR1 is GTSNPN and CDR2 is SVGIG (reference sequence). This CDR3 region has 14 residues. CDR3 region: CAWTPAPGFYEQYF. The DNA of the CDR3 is TGTGCCTGGACCCCCGCCCCCGGGTTCTACGAGCAGTACTTC.

CDR3 in DNA: TGTGCCAGCAGATATCAGGGCTTATCGGCCAATGAGCAGTTCTTC. It translates to CASRYQGLSANEQFF. This rearrangement joins TRBV2 to TRBJ2-1; possibly TRBD1 for D (5 bases). Germline assignment: CDR1 SNHLY and CDR2 FYNNEI. CDR3 length: 15 amino acids. V shed 6 bases and J shed 6 bases, with 18 bases lying between them.

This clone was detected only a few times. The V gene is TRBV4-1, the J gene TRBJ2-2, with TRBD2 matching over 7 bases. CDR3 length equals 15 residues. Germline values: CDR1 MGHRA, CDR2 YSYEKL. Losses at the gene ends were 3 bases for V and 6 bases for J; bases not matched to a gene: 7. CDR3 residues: CASSQGRERPGELFF. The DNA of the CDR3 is TGCGCCAGCAGCCAGGGGCGGGAGAGGCCCGGGGAGCTGTTTTTT.

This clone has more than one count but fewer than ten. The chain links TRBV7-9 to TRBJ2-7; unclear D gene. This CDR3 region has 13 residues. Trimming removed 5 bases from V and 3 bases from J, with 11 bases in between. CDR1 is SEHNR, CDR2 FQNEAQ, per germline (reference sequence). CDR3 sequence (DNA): TGTGCCAGCAGCGACGACTTAGACTACGAGCAGTACTTC. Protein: CASSDDLDYEQYF.

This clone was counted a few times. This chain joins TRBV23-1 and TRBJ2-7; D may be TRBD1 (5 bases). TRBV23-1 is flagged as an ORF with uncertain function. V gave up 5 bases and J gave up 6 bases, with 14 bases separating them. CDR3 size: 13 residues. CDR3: CASSGWGSSEQYF. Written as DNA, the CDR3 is TGCGCCAGCAGTGGATGGGGCAGTTCCGAGCAGTACTTC.

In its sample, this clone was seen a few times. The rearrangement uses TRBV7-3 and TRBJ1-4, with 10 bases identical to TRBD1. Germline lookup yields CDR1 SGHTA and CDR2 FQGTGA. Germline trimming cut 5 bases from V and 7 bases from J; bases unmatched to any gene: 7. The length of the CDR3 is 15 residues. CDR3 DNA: TGTGCCAGCAGCCCCTCGGGACAGGGGAGTGAAAAACTGTTTTTT. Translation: CASSPSGQGSEKLFF.

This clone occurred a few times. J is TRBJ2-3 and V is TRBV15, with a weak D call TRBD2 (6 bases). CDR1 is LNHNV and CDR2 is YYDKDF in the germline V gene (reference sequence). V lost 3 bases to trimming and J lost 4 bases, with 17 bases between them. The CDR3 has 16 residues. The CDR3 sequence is CATSRLNSRGSDTQYF. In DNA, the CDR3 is TGTGCCACCAGCAGGCTGAATTCTCGGGGGTCAGATACGCAGTATTTT.

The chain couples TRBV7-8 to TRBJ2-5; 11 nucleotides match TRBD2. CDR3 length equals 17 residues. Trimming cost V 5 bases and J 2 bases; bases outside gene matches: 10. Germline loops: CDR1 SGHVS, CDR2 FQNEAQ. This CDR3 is CASSRKLAGAPQETQYF. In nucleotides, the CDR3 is TGTGCCAGCAGCCGTAAACTAGCGGGAGCCCCACAAGAGACCCAGTACTTC. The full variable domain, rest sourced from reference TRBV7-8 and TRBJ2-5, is GAGVSQSPRYKVAKRGQDVALRCDPISGHVSLFWYQQALGQGPEFLTYFQNEAQLDKSGLPSDRFFAERPEGSVSTLKIQRTQQEDSAVYLCASSRKLAGAPQETQYFGPGTRLLVL.

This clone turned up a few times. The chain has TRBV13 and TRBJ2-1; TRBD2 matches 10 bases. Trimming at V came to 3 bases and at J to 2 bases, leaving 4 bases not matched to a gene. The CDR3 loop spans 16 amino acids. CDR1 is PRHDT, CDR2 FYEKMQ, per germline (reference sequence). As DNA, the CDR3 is TGTGCCAGCAGCTTGGGACTAGCGTTCACCTACAATGAGCAGTTCTTC. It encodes CASSLGLAFTYNEQFF.

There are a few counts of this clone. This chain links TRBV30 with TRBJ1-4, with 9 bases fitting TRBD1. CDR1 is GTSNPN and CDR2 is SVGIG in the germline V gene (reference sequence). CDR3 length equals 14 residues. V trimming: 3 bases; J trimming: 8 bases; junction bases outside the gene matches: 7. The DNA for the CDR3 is TGTGCCTGGAGGAGGACAGGGGTTCGGGAAAAACTGTTTTTT. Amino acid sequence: CAWRRTGVREKLFF.

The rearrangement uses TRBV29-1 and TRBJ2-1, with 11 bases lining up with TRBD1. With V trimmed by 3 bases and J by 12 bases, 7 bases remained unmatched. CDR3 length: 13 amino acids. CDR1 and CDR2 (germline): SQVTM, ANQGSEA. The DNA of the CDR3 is TGCAGCGTTGATTCCGGACAGGGGGCCGCGCAGTTCTTC. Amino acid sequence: CSVDSGQGAAQFF.

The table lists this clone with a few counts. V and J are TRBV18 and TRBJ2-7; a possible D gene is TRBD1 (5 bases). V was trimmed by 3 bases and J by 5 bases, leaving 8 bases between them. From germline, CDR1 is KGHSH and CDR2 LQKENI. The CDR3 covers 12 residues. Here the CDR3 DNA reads TGTGCCAGCTCACCGGCCAGGGACGAGCAGTACTTC. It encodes CASSPARDEQYF.

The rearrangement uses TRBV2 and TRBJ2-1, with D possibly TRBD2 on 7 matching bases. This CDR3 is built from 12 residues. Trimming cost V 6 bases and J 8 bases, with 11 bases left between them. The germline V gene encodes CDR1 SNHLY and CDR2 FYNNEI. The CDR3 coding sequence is TGTGCCAGCAGGTTCGGGGGGCATGAGCAGTTCTTC. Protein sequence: CASRFGGHEQFF.

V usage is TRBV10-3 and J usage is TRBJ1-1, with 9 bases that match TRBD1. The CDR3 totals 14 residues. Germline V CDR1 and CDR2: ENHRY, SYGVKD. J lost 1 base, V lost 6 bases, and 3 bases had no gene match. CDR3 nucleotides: TGTGCCATCAGCTCGGGACAGGGGAACACTGAAGCTTTCTTT. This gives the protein CAISSGQGNTEAFF.

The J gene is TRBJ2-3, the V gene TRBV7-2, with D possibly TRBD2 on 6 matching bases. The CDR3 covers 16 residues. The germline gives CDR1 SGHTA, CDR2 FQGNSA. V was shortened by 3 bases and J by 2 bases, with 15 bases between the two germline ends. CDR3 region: CASSLEGPRPTDTQYF. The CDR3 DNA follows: TGTGCCAGCAGCTTGGAGGGCCCTAGGCCCACAGATACGCAGTATTTT.